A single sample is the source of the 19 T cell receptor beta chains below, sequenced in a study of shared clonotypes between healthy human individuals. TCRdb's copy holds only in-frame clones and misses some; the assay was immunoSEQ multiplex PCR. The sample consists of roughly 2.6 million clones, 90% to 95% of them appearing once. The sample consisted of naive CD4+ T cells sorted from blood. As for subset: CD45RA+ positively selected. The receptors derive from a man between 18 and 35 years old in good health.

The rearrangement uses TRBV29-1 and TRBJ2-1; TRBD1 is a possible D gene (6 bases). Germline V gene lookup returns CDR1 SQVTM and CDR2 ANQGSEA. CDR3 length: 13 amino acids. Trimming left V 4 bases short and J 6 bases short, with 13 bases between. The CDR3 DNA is TGCAGCGTTGGGCAGGGGACGCTCAATGAGCAGTTCTTC. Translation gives CSVGQGTLNEQFF.

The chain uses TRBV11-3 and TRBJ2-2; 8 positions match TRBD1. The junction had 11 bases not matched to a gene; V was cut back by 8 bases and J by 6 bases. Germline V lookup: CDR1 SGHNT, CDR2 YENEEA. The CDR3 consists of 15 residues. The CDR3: CASGLGQGGPGELFF. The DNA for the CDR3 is TGTGCCAGCGGTCTTGGACAGGGAGGTCCCGGGGAGCTGTTTTTT.

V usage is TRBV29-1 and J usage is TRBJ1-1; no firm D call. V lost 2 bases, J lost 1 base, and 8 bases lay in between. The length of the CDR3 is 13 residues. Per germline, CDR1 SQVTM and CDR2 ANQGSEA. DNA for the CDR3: TGCAGCGTTGAAAGTCCCAGGAACACTGAAGCTTTCTTT. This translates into CSVESPRNTEAFF.

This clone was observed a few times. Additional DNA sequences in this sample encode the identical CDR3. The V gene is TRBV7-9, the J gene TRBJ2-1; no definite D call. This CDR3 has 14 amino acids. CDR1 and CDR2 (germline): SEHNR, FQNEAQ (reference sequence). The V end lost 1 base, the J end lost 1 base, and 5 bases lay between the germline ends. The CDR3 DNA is TGTGCCAGCAGCTTAGGTACTTCCTACAATGAGCAGTTCTTC. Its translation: CASSLGTSYNEQFF. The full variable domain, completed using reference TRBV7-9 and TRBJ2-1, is DTGVSQNPRHKITKRGQNVTFRCDPISEHNRLYWYRQTLGQGPEFLTYFQNEAQLEKSRLLSDRFSAERPKGSFSTLEIQRTEQGDSAMYLCASSLGTSYNEQFFGPGTRLTVL.

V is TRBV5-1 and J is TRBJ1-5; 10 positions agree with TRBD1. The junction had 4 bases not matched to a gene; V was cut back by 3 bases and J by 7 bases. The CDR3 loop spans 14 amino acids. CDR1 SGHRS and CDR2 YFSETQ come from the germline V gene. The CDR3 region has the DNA TGCGCCAGCAGCTGGGACAGGGGAGGACAGCCCCAGCATTTT. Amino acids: CASSWDRGGQPQHF.

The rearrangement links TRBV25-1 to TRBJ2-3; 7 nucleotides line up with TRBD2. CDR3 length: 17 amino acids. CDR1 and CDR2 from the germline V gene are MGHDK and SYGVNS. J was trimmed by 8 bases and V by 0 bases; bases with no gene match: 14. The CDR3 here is CASSEYHLAGREGTQYF. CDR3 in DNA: TGTGCCAGCAGTGAATATCACCTAGCCGGAAGGGAGGGTACGCAGTATTTT.

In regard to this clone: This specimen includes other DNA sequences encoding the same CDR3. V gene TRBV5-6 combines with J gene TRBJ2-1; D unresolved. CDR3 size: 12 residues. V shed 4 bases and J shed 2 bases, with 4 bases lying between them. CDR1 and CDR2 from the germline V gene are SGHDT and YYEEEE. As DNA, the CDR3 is TGTGCCAGCAGCATGACCTACAATGAGCAGTTCTTC. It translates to CASSMTYNEQFF.

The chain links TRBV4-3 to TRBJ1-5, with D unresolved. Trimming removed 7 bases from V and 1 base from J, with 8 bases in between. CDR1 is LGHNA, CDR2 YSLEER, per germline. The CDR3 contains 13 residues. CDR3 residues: CASTDESNQPQHF. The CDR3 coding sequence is TGCGCCAGCACGGATGAGAGCAATCAGCCCCAGCATTTT.

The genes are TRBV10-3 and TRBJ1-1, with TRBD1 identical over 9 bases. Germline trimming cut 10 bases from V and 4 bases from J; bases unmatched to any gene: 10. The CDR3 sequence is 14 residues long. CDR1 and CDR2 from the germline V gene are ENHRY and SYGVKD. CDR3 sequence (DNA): TGTGCCACCCGGGAGGGGACAGGGAGCACTGAAGCTTTCTTT. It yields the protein CATREGTGSTEAFF.

CDR3 residues: CASSPGGLGTDTQYF. CDR3 bases: TGTGCCAGCTCACCAGGGGGTCTGGGCACAGATACGCAGTATTTT. The V gene is TRBV18, the J gene TRBJ2-3; perhaps D is TRBD1 or TRBD2 (5 bases each). V was shortened by 2 bases and J by 1 base, with 10 bases between the two germline ends. Germline values: CDR1 KGHSH, CDR2 LQKENI. The CDR3 runs 15 residues. Complete variable domain (other parts from reference TRBV18 and TRBJ2-3): NAGVMQNPRHLVRRRGQEARLRCSPMKGHSHVYWYRQLPEEGLKFMVYLQKENIIDESGMPKERFSAEFPKEGPSILRIQQVVRGDSAAYFCASSPGGLGTDTQYFGPGTRLTVL.

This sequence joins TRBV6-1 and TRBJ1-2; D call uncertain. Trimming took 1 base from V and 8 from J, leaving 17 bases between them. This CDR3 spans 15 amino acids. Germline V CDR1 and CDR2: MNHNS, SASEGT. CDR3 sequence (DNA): TGTGCCAGCAGTGAAGGTGGAGGAAGACTGCACGGCTACACCTTC. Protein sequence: CASSEGGGRLHGYTF.

The CDR3 region has the DNA TGTGCCAGCAGCCAAGAGGAAGGGTACGGCGGCTACACCTTC. Translation gives CASSQEEGYGGYTF. The V call is TRBV4-2, the J call TRBJ1-2; D remains unclear. The CDR3 sequence is 14 residues long. V lost 0 bases, J lost 8 bases, and 13 bases lay in between. Germline V CDR1 and CDR2: LGHNA, YNFKEQ.

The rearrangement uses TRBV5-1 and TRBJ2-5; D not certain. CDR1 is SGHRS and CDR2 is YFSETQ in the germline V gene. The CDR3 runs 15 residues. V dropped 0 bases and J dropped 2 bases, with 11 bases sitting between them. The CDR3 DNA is TGCGCCAGCAGCTTGGCTGTCACTGCACAAGAGACCCAGTACTTC. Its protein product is CASSLAVTAQETQYF.

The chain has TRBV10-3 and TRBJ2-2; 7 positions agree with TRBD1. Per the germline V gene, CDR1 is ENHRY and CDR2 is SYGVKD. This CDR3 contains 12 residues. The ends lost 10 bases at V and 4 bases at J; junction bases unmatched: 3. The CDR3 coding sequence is TGTGCCACTCACAGGGGCACCGGGGAGCTGTTTTTT. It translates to CATHRGTGELFF.

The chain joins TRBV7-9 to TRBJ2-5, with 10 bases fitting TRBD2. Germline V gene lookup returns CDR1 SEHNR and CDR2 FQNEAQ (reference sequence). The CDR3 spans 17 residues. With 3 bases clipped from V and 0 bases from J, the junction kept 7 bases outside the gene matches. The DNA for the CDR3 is TGTGCCAGCAGCTTCGGAACTAGCGGGATGTACCAAGAGACCCAGTACTTC. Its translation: CASSFGTSGMYQETQYF.

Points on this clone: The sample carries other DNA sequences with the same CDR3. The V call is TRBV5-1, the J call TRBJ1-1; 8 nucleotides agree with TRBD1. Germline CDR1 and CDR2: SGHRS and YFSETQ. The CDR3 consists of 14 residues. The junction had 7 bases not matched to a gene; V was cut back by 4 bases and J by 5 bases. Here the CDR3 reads CASSPQGASTEAFF. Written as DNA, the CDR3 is TGCGCCAGCAGCCCGCAGGGGGCGTCAACTGAAGCTTTCTTT.

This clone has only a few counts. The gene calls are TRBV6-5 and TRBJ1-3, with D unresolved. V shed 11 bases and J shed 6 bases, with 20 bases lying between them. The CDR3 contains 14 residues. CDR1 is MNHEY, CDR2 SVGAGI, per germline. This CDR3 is CADSPEEGINTIYF. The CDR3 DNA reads TGTGCCGACTCCCCCGAGGAGGGTATAAACACCATATATTTT.

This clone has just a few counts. CDR3 in DNA: TGTGCCAGCGGAGCGGGGGCCAACGTCCTGACTTTC. Its translation: CASGAGANVLTF. The gene calls are TRBV2 and TRBJ2-6; no definite D call. The germline V gene has CDR1 SNHLY and CDR2 FYNNEI. V was shortened by 8 bases and J by 4 bases, with 6 bases between the two germline ends. The CDR3 is 12 amino acids. Full variable domain (rest looked up from reference TRBV2 and TRBJ2-6): EPEVTQTPSHQVTQMGQEVILRCVPISNHLYFYWYRQILGQKVEFLVSFYNNEISEKSEIFDDQFSVERPDGSNFTLKIRSTKLEDSAMYFCASGAGANVLTFGAGSRLTVL.

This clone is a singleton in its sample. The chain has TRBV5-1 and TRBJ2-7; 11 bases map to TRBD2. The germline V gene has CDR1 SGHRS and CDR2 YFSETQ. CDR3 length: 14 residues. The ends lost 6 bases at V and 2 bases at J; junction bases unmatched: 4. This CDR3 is CASTLLAGAYEQYF. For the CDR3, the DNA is TGCGCCAGCACACTACTAGCGGGAGCCTACGAGCAGTACTTC.